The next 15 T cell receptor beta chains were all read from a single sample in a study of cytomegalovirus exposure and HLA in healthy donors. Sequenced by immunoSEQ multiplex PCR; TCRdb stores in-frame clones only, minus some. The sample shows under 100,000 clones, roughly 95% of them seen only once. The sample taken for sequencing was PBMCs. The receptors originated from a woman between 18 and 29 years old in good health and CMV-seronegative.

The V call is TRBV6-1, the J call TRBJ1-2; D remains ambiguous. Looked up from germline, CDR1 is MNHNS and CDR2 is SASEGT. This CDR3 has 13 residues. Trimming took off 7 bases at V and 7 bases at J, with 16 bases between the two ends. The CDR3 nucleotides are TGTGCCAGCACTACCACCTTCGGGTTTGGCTACACCTTC. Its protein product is CASTTTFGFGYTF.

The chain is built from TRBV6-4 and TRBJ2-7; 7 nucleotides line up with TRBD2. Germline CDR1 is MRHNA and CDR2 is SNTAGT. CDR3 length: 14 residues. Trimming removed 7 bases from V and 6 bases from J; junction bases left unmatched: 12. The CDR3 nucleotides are TGTGCCAGCACCCGACAAGCGGGAAAGGGCGAGCAGTACTTC. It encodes CASTRQAGKGEQYF.

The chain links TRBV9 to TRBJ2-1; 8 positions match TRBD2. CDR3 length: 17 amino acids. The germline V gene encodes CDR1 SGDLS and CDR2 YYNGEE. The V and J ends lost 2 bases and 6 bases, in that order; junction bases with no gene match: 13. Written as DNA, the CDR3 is TGTGCCAGCAGCGTGGGAGGGGCGGGAGGCGAAGGCAATGAGCAGTTCTTC. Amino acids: CASSVGGAGGEGNEQFF.

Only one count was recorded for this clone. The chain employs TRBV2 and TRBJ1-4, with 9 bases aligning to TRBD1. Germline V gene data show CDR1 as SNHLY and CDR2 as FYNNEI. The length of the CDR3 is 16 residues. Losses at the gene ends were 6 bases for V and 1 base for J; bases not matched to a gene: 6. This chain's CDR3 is CASRPGQGITNEKLFF. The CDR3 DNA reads TGTGCCAGCAGACCGGGACAGGGTATAACTAATGAAAAACTGTTTTTT.

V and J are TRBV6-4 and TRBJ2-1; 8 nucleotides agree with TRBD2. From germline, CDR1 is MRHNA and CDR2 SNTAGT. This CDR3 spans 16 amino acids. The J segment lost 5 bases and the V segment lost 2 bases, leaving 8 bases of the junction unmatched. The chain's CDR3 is CASSDGAGAPDNEQFF. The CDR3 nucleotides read TGTGCCAGCAGTGACGGAGCGGGGGCCCCGGACAATGAGCAGTTCTTC.

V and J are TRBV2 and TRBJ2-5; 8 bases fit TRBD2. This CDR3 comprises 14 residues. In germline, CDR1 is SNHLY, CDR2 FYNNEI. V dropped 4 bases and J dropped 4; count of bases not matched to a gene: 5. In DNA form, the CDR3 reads TGTGCCAGCAGTGGAGGGACTAGAGCAGAGACCCAGTACTTC. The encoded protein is CASSGGTRAETQYF.

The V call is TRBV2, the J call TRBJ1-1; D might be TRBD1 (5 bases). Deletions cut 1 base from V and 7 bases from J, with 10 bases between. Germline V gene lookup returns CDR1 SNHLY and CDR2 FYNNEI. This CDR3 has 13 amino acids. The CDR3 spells CASSEGQFYEAFF. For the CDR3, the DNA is TGTGCCAGCAGTGAAGGACAGTTCTATGAAGCTTTCTTT. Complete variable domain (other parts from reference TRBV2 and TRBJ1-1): EPEVTQTPSHQVTQMGQEVILRCVPISNHLYFYWYRQILGQKVEFLVSFYNNEISEKSEIFDDQFSVERPDGSNFTLKIRSTKLEDSAMYFCASSEGQFYEAFFGQGTRLTVV.

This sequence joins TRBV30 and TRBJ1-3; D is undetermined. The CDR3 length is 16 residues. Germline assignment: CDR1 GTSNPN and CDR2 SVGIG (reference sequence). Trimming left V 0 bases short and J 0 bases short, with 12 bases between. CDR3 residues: CAWSVRVQSSGNTIYF. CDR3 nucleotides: TGTGCCTGGAGTGTCCGGGTCCAAAGCTCTGGAAACACCATATATTTT.

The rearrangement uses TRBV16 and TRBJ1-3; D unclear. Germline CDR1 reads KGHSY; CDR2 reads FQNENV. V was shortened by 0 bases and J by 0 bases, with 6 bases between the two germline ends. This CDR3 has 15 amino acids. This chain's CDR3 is CASSQSPVSGNTIYF. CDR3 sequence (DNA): TGTGCCAGCAGCCAATCCCCAGTCTCTGGAAACACCATATATTTT.

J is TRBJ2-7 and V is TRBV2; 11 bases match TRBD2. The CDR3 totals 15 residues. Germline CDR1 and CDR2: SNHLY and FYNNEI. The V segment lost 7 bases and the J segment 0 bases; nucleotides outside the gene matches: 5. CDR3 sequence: CASTLTSGASYEQYF. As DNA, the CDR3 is TGTGCCAGCACGCTGACTAGCGGGGCCTCCTACGAGCAGTACTTC. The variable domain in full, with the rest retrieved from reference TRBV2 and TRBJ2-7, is EPEVTQTPSHQVTQMGQEVILRCVPISNHLYFYWYRQILGQKVEFLVSFYNNEISEKSEIFDDQFSVERPDGSNFTLKIRSTKLEDSAMYFCASTLTSGASYEQYFGPGTRLTVT.

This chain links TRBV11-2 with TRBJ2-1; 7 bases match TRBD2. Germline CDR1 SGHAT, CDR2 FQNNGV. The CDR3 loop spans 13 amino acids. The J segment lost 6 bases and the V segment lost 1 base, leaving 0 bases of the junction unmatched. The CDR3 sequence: CASSLAGGNEQFF. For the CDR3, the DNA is TGTGCCAGCAGCTTAGCGGGGGGCAATGAGCAGTTCTTC.

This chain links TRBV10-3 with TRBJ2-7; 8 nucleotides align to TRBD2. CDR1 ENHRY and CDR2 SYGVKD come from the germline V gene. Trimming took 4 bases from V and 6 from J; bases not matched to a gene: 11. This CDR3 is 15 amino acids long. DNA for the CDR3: TGTGCCATCAGTGTGGATCACGGGACTAGAGGCGAGCAGTACTTC. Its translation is CAISVDHGTRGEQYF.

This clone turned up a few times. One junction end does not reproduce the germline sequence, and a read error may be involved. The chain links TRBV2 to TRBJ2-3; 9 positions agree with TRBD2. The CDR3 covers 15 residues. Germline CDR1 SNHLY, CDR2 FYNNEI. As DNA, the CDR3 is TGTGCCAGCAGAGAAGGCCCTAGCGGGATCCATACGCAGTATTTT. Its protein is CASREGPSGIHTQYF.

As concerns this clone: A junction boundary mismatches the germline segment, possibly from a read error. This CDR3 reads CVTGGAAGNTIYF. The CDR3 DNA follows: TGCGTTACAGGGGGCGCGGCTGGAAACACCATATATTTT. The rearrangement joins TRBV7-9 to TRBJ1-3, with 9 bases fitting TRBD1. The CDR3 sequence is 13 residues long. Germline CDR1 is SEHNR and CDR2 is FQNEAQ (reference sequence).

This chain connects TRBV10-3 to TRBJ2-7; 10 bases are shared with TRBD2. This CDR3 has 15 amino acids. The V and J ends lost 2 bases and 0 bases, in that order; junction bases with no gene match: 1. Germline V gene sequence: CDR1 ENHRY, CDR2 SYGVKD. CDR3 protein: CAISEASGGSYEQYF. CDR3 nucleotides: TGTGCCATCAGTGAGGCTAGCGGGGGCTCCTACGAGCAGTACTTC.